What follows are 8 T cell receptor beta chains derived from one specimen sequenced in a study of T cells in Graves' hyperthyroidism and ophthalmopathy. What was amplified from RNA transcripts were TCR beta CDR3 regions. The HTBI primer set drove a first-round RT-PCR of the TCR CDR3. TCRdb redid the calling of the multiplex PCR reads with MiXCR, one entry per CDR3 protein. The top ten clones hold about 14% of a sample with over 200,000 distinct CDR3 sequences, roughly 14% of them seen once. Specimen: blood. All receptors derive from a woman aged 40 to 50 with Graves' hyperthyroidism that later progressed to Graves' ophthalmopathy.

This clonotype was seen ten or more times. V and J are TRBV12-3 or TRBV12-4 and TRBJ2-3; a possible D gene is TRBD2 (6 bases). Trimming removed 6 bases from V and 0 bases from J, with 13 bases in between. The CDR3 length is 15 residues. The CDR3 sequence is CASRTLATSTDTQYF. The DNA for the CDR3 is TGTGCCAGCAGAACCCTAGCGACTAGCACAGATACGCAGTATTTT.

The chain joins TRBV4-1 to TRBJ2-2; D possibly corresponds to TRBD1 (5 bases). The V gene lost 3 bases and the J gene lost 4 bases, with 15 bases spanning the gap. This CDR3 has 16 amino acids. CDR1 and CDR2 (germline): MGHRA, YSYEKL. CDR3 loop: CASSHRLRASTGELFF. For the CDR3, the DNA is TGCGCCAGCAGCCATCGTCTCAGGGCTTCCACCGGGGAGCTGTTTTTT.

There are many counts of this clonotype. J is TRBJ2-7 and V is TRBV19; either TRBD1 or TRBD2 may supply D (5 bases each). CDR3 length: 16 amino acids. The germline CDR1 and CDR2 sequences are LNHDA and SQIVND (reference sequence). Trimming took off 3 bases at V and 2 bases at J, with 17 bases between the two ends. The CDR3 sequence is CASSIGQGSATYEQYF. The CDR3 region has the DNA TGTGCCAGTAGTATTGGCCAGGGTAGCGCCACCTACGAGCAGTACTTC.

This clonotype was found a few times. V usage is TRBV4-1 and J usage is TRBJ2-5; D is ambiguous. With 1 base removed from V and 5 bases from J, the gap between germline ends came to 17 bases. The CDR3 runs to 16 residues. The germline gives CDR1 MGHRA, CDR2 YSYEKL. The CDR3 protein is CASSQAWAMGSETQYF. The CDR3 DNA is TGCGCCAGCAGCCAAGCGTGGGCTATGGGGTCCGAGACCCAGTACTTC.

The chain links TRBV28 to TRBJ2-3, with 10 bases aligning to TRBD2. Germline V CDR1 and CDR2: MDHEN, SYDVKM. J lost 2 bases, V lost 3 bases, and 8 bases had no gene match. The CDR3 contains 17 residues. CDR3 region: CASSLGELAGPTDTQYF. CDR3 DNA sequence: TGTGCCAGCAGTTTGGGGGAACTAGCGGGACCCACAGATACGCAGTATTTT.

This clonotype was recorded at least ten times. The chain carries TRBV6-6 and TRBJ1-5; no reliable D call. Trimming shortened V by 2 bases and J by 4 bases, and 6 bases separated the two germline ends. Germline CDR1 MNHNY, CDR2 SVGAGI (reference sequence). The CDR3 runs 13 residues. The CDR3 sequence is CASSYERNQPQHF. The CDR3 nucleotides read TGTGCCAGCAGTTACGAGCGAAATCAGCCCCAGCATTTT.

The chain links TRBV6-1 to TRBJ2-6; maybe TRBD1 (6 bases). From germline, CDR1 is MNHNS and CDR2 SASEGT. The CDR3 has 19 residues. V lost 1 base, J lost 1 base, and 17 bases lay in between. CDR3 sequence reads: CASSEEGGKVFSGANVLTF. The CDR3 bases are TGTGCCAGCAGTGAAGAAGGGGGTAAGGTGTTTTCTGGGGCCAACGTCCTGACTTTC.

At least ten counts were recorded for this clonotype. The chain combines TRBV6-1 with TRBJ1-1; possibly TRBD1 for D (5 bases). The V and J ends lost 5 bases and 3 bases respectively, with 13 bases between them. The germline V gene has CDR1 MNHNS and CDR2 SASEGT. The CDR3 spans 14 residues. CDR3 loop: CASSYLGRDTEAFF. The CDR3 DNA reads as TGTGCCAGCAGTTATCTGGGACGGGACACTGAAGCTTTCTTT.